The 27 T cell receptor beta chains reported below all come from one sample, sequenced in a study of vaccination and CD4 T cells after COVID-19. No antigen has been assigned to these receptors. The Oncomine TCR Beta short-read assay sequenced DNA from cultured CD4+ T cells. Using its own MiXCR run on the PCR reads, TCRdb lists one record per CDR3 protein. This table holds approximately 11,000 distinct CDR3 sequences, about 50% found once. Noted treatment: 10-day PBMC culture with coronavirus spike peptide pools or control peptides (ViraFEST assay). Sequenced: CD4+ T cells from blood, cultured in vitro. Every receptor here comes from a human donor who had recovered from COVID-19.

The chain links TRBV7-2 to TRBJ2-1; possibly TRBD2 for D (6 bases). Germline V lookup: CDR1 SGHTA, CDR2 FQGNSA. The CDR3 is made up of 15 amino acids. With 5 bases removed from V and 7 bases from J, the gap between germline ends came to 18 bases. CDR3 region: CASSRRLGEGNEQFF. CDR3 nucleotides: TGTGCCAGCAGCCGAAGACTAGGCGAGGGTAATGAGCAGTTCTTC.

The V and J genes are TRBV27 and TRBJ2-3, with 7 bases identical to TRBD2. This CDR3 is 16 amino acids long. Germline CDR1 and CDR2: MNHEY and SMNVEV (reference sequence). V shed 2 bases and J 0 bases; nucleotides not matched to a gene: 5. CDR3 bases: TGTGCCAGCAGTTTAGAAGCGGGACTTAGCACAGATACGCAGTATTTT. Amino acid sequence: CASSLEAGLSTDTQYF.

The chain recombines TRBV6-1 with TRBJ2-7, with TRBD1 matching over 8 bases. This CDR3 is built from 14 residues. V shed 4 bases, J shed 1 base, and the junction held 3 bases outside the gene matches. CDR1 MNHNS and CDR2 SASEGT come from the germline V gene. This CDR3 is CASSGQGISYEQYF. CDR3 sequence (DNA): TGTGCCAGCAGTGGACAGGGGATTTCCTACGAGCAGTACTTC.

The chain recombines TRBV24-1 with TRBJ2-1; 9 bases agree with TRBD1. Germline V lookup: CDR1 KGHDR, CDR2 SFDVKD. This CDR3 spans 16 amino acids. The ends lost 3 bases at V and 5 bases at J; junction bases unmatched: 7. CDR3 amino acids: CATSDPGQGKNNEQFF. The DNA for the CDR3 is TGTGCCACCAGTGATCCTGGACAGGGGAAAAACAATGAGCAGTTCTTC.

The CDR3 sequence: CASSLGGSVSSGANVLTF. CDR3 nucleotides: TGTGCCAGCAGCTTGGGGGGCTCAGTCAGCTCTGGGGCCAACGTCCTGACTTTC. The rearrangement joins TRBV11-2 to TRBJ2-6; the D gene could be TRBD1 or TRBD2 (6 bases each). The CDR3 is 18 residues long. CDR1 and CDR2 (germline): SGHAT, FQNNGV. The V gene lost 3 bases and the J gene lost 0 bases, with 15 bases spanning the gap.

The rearrangement uses TRBV30 and TRBJ2-5, with no clear D. From germline, CDR1 is GTSNPN and CDR2 SVGIG (reference sequence). The CDR3 extends over 13 amino acids. V was trimmed by 2 bases and J by 3 bases, leaving 10 bases between them. CDR3 in amino acids: CAWSRFPEETQYF. Written as DNA, the CDR3 is TGTGCCTGGAGTAGGTTCCCAGAAGAGACCCAGTACTTC. The whole variable domain, remainder taken from reference TRBV30 and TRBJ2-5, is SQTIHQWPATLVQPVGSPLSLECTVEGTSNPNLYWYRQAAGRGLQLLFYSVGIGQISSEVPQNLSASRPQDRQFILSSKKLLLSDSGFYLCAWSRFPEETQYFGPGTRLLVL.

The CDR3 loop reads CASSPLRQGNSPLHF. The DNA of the CDR3 is TGTGCCAGCAGTCCACTAAGACAGGGTAATTCACCCCTCCACTTT. This rearrangement joins TRBV27 to TRBJ1-6, with 7 bases fitting TRBD1. Germline V gene data show CDR1 as MNHEY and CDR2 as SMNVEV (reference sequence). This CDR3 comprises 15 residues. The V gene end was trimmed by 5 bases and the J gene end by 6 bases; junction bases not matched to a gene: 7.

There are a few counts of this clonotype. The chain employs TRBV7-8 and TRBJ1-1; D unresolved. The CDR3 runs to 15 residues. In germline, CDR1 is SGHVS, CDR2 FQNEAQ. V was cut by 2 bases and J by 4 bases, with 14 bases left in between. In DNA, the CDR3 is TGTGCCAGCAGCTTAATCTCGGCCGGTCGCACTGAAGCTTTCTTT. This codes for CASSLISAGRTEAFF.

This clonotype was counted once. This chain links TRBV12-3 or TRBV12-4 with TRBJ1-1; D may be TRBD1 (5 bases). V was shortened by 4 bases and J by 3 bases, with 6 bases between the two germline ends. This CDR3 comprises 12 residues. This CDR3 reads CASSSGYTEAFF. The CDR3 DNA is TGTGCCAGCAGTTCAGGGTACACTGAAGCTTTCTTT.

The J gene is TRBJ2-1, the V gene TRBV11-3, with a possible D match to TRBD1 (6 bases). V was cut by 8 bases and J by 0 bases, with 14 bases left in between. CDR3 length equals 15 residues. CDR1 is SGHNT, CDR2 YENEEA, per germline. The CDR3 here is CASGGVGGSYNEQFF. CDR3 DNA: TGTGCCAGCGGGGGCGTTGGTGGCTCCTACAATGAGCAGTTCTTC.

This clonotype counts as medium-sized. The chain recombines TRBV19 with TRBJ2-1; 7 nucleotides align to TRBD2. This CDR3 region has 16 residues. J was trimmed by 1 base and V by 9 bases; bases with no gene match: 12. CDR1 is LNHDA and CDR2 is SQIVND in the germline V gene (reference sequence). CDR3 loop: CASLSTGEGSYNEQFF. As DNA, the CDR3 is TGTGCCAGCCTCTCTACCGGGGAGGGTTCCTACAATGAGCAGTTCTTC.

The gene calls are TRBV27 and TRBJ2-1; 8 nucleotides match TRBD1. The V segment lost 3 bases and the J segment 7 bases; nucleotides outside the gene matches: 2. This CDR3 region has 13 residues. CDR1 is MNHEY and CDR2 is SMNVEV in the germline V gene (reference sequence). The CDR3 coding sequence is TGTGCCAGCAGTTTTTACAGGGGGAATGAGCAGTTCTTC. Protein product: CASSFYRGNEQFF.

V is TRBV10-3 and J is TRBJ2-1; 10 bases match TRBD2. The J segment lost 8 bases and the V segment lost 7 bases, leaving 5 bases of the junction unmatched. This CDR3 spans 13 amino acids. Germline V gives CDR1 ENHRY, CDR2 SYGVKD. CDR3 loop: CAINPSGSDEQFF. CDR3 DNA: TGTGCCATCAACCCTAGCGGGAGCGATGAGCAGTTCTTC.

This chain connects TRBV27 to TRBJ2-3; 7 bases line up with TRBD1. This CDR3 is 15 amino acids long. Looked up from germline, CDR1 is MNHEY and CDR2 is SMNVEV (reference sequence). The trim removed 2 bases at V and 3 bases at J, leaving 5 bases unmatched. CDR3 residues: CASSLKGAITDTQYF. The CDR3 DNA sequence: TGTGCCAGCAGTTTAAAGGGGGCGATAACAGATACGCAGTATTTT.

The chain is built from TRBV20-1 and TRBJ2-7; the match to TRBD1 covers 8 bases. This CDR3 is 13 amino acids long. Germline values: CDR1 DFQATT, CDR2 SNEGSKA (reference sequence). The J segment lost 6 bases and the V segment lost 1 base, leaving 5 bases of the junction unmatched. The CDR3 protein is CSARGDRNPEQYF. The CDR3 region has the DNA TGCAGTGCTAGAGGGGACAGGAATCCCGAGCAGTACTTC.

This clonotype came up a few times. This chain connects TRBV30 to TRBJ1-6; D call uncertain. Trimming took off 5 bases at V and 8 bases at J, with 16 bases between the two ends. The CDR3 is 14 residues long. Germline assignment: CDR1 GTSNPN and CDR2 SVGIG (reference sequence). The CDR3 protein is CAWGHGFHHSPLHF. The CDR3 DNA reads TGTGCCTGGGGTCACGGGTTTCATCATTCACCCCTCCACTTT.

The sample holds a few counts of this clonotype. The rearrangement uses TRBV20-1 and TRBJ2-3; 8 bases map to TRBD2. CDR3 length: 14 amino acids. In germline, CDR1 is DFQATT, CDR2 SNEGSKA (reference sequence). With 6 bases clipped from V and 0 bases from J, the junction kept 5 bases outside the gene matches. The CDR3 loop reads CSAATSDSTDTQYF. The CDR3 DNA reads as TGCAGTGCCGCGACTAGCGACAGCACAGATACGCAGTATTTT.

This chain links TRBV7-9 with TRBJ1-1; TRBD1 aligns across 9 bases. The CDR3 runs to 14 residues. From germline, CDR1 is SEHNR and CDR2 FQNEAQ (reference sequence). The junction had 4 bases not matched to a gene; V was cut back by 5 bases and J by 3 bases. CDR3 sequence reads: CASSKRTGDTEAFF. DNA of the CDR3: TGTGCCAGCAGCAAACGGACAGGGGACACTGAAGCTTTCTTT.

The rearrangement uses TRBV28 and TRBJ1-4; D may be TRBD1 (6 bases). This CDR3 comprises 14 residues. The V and J ends lost 7 bases and 7 bases respectively, with 16 bases between them. Per the germline V gene, CDR1 is MDHEN and CDR2 is SYDVKM. Here the CDR3 DNA reads TGTGCCAGCAAAGGGGGGGGAATTGCTGAAAAACTGTTTTTT. Translated, it gives CASKGGGIAEKLFF.

This clonotype was picked up a small number of times. The gene calls are TRBV6-1 and TRBJ2-4, with D perhaps TRBD1 (5 bases). Germline values: CDR1 MNHNS, CDR2 SASEGT. V was clipped by 7 bases and J by 0 bases, with 16 bases between them. The CDR3 spans 16 residues. The CDR3 DNA follows: TGTGCCAGCACCCTCGGAAGGGGAATAGCCAAAAACATTCAGTACTTC. Translating it yields CASTLGRGIAKNIQYF.

The chain links TRBV7-6 to TRBJ1-1; D gene ambiguous. V lost 5 bases to trimming and J lost 2 bases, with 24 bases between them. The CDR3 covers 18 residues. The germline gives CDR1 SGHVS, CDR2 FNYEAQ. Here the CDR3 reads CASSKVTDGIRPNTEAFF. The CDR3 DNA is TGTGCCAGCAGCAAAGTCACGGACGGGATTCGGCCAAACACTGAAGCTTTCTTT.

The rearrangement joins TRBV10-3 to TRBJ2-1, with 7 bases matching TRBD2. After removal of 4 bases from V and 7 bases from J, the junction contained 1 base not matched to a gene. Looked up from germline, CDR1 is ENHRY and CDR2 is SYGVKD. CDR3 size: 12 residues. As DNA, the CDR3 is TGTGCCATCAGTGTCGGGGGGAATGAGCAGTTCTTC. It encodes CAISVGGNEQFF.

V is TRBV7-2 and J is TRBJ1-5; D is unclear. Trimming stripped 1 base from V and 2 bases from J, with 9 bases between. Germline V gene lookup returns CDR1 SGHTA and CDR2 FQGNSA. The CDR3 length is 15 residues. As DNA, the CDR3 is TGTGCCAGCAGCTTAGGGGGTACCGGCAATCAGCCCCAGCATTTT. Its translation is CASSLGGTGNQPQHF.

V is TRBV27 and J is TRBJ2-7; 7 bases align to TRBD1. The V and J ends lost 6 bases and 0 bases, in that order; junction bases with no gene match: 5. CDR3 size: 14 residues. CDR1 MNHEY and CDR2 SMNVEV come from the germline V gene (reference sequence). CDR3 residues: CASRNRGASYEQYF. Here the CDR3 DNA reads TGTGCCAGCAGGAACAGGGGAGCCTCCTACGAGCAGTACTTC.

The V call is TRBV20-1, the J call TRBJ2-3; D uncertain. V shed 6 bases and J shed 6 bases, with 10 bases lying between them. Germline V gives CDR1 DFQATT, CDR2 SNEGSKA (reference sequence). The length of the CDR3 is 11 residues. The CDR3 is CSARPRDTQYF. The CDR3 coding sequence is TGCAGTGCCCGCCCTAGGGATACGCAGTATTTT.

The chain links TRBV27 to TRBJ2-6; TRBD1 agrees at 10 bases. V dropped 5 bases and J dropped 2; count of bases not matched to a gene: 6. The CDR3 runs 17 residues. The germline CDR1 and CDR2 sequences are MNHEY and SMNVEV (reference sequence). Here the CDR3 reads CASSPGQGVPGANVLTF. The CDR3 DNA sequence: TGTGCCAGCAGTCCCGGACAGGGGGTCCCTGGGGCCAACGTCCTGACTTTC.

In this sample, this clonotype turned up a few times. This chain links TRBV7-2 with TRBJ2-1; the D gene is possibly TRBD1 (5 bases). The CDR3 has 13 amino acids. V was trimmed by 5 bases and J by 4 bases, leaving 9 bases between them. CDR1 and CDR2 (germline): SGHTA, FQGNSA. CDR3 sequence (DNA): TGTGCCAGCAGCGCACAGGTGTACAATGAGCAGTTCTTC. Translating gives CASSAQVYNEQFF.